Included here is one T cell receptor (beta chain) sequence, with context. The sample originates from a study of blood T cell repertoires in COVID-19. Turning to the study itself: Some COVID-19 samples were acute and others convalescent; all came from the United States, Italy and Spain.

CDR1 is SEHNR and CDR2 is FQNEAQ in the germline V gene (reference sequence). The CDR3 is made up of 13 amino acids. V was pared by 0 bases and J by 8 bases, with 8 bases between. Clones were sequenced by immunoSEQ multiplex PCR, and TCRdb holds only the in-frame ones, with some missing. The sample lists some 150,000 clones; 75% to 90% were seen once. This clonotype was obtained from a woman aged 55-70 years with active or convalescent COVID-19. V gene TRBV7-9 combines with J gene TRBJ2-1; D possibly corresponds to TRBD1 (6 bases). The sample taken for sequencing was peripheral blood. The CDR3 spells CASSLAQGHEQFF. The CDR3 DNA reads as TGTGCCAGCAGCTTAGCCCAGGGGCATGAGCAGTTCTTC.